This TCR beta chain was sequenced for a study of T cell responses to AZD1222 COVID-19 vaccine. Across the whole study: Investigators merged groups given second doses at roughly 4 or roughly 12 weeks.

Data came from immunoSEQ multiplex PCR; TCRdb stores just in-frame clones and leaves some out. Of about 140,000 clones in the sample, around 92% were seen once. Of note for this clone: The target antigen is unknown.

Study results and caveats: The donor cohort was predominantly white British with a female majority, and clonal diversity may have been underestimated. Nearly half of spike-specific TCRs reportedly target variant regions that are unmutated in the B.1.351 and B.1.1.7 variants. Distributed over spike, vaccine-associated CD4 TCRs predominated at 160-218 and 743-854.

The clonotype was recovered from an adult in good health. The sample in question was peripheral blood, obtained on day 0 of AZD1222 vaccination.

CDR3 DNA sequence: TGTGCCAGCAGTTTAGACAGGCTCGGCTACACCTTC. Protein product: CASSLDRLGYTF. The gene calls are TRBV28 and TRBJ1-2; possible D gene TRBD1, 6 bases. The V end lost 2 bases, the J end lost 8 bases, and 9 bases lay between the germline ends. The CDR3 covers 12 residues. CDR1 is MDHEN and CDR2 is SYDVKM in the germline V gene.